This T cell receptor (beta chain) was sequenced for a study of shared clonotypes between healthy human individuals. TCRdb's copy holds only in-frame clones and misses some; the assay was immunoSEQ multiplex PCR. The sample consists of approximately 600,000 clones, approximately 95% of them appearing once. CD45RO-negative CD8 cells positively selected for CCR7 made up the naive population, which excluded terminally differentiated effector memory CD45RA+ cells. CDR3 size: 16 residues. Germline lookup yields CDR1 SNHLY and CDR2 FYNNEI. The V and J ends lost 4 bases and 3 bases respectively, with 19 bases between them.

The V call is TRBV2, the J call TRBJ2-7; D is unresolved. The source of this sequence is a woman aged 25-40 years in good health. The material sequenced was naive CD8+ T cells sorted from blood. The CDR3 DNA sequence: TGTGCCAGCAGTGTTAAGGAGTTAGACTTCTACTACGAGCAGTACTTC. Its protein product is CASSVKELDFYYEQYF.